The 3 T cell receptor beta chains below were found in one sample sequenced in a study of blood T cell repertoires in COVID-19. Measured with immunoSEQ multiplex PCR; TCRdb has only the in-frame clones, and not every one. Here the sample spans 100,000 to 150,000 clones, more than 70% being singletons. Sequencing was carried out using peripheral blood. The origin of the receptors is a woman aged 80 or over with acute or convalescent COVID-19.

The chain is built from TRBV28 and TRBJ2-1, with TRBD2 matching 8 bases. J was trimmed by 5 bases and V by 5 bases; bases with no gene match: 5. The germline CDR1 and CDR2 sequences are MDHEN and SYDVKM. The CDR3 covers 14 residues. CDR3 region: CASSPIAGNNEQFF. The CDR3, as DNA: TGTGCCAGCAGTCCGATAGCGGGGAACAATGAGCAGTTCTTC.

This clone was detected only once. The rearrangement joins TRBV5-1 to TRBJ1-6; 10 bases agree with TRBD1. Trimming removed 3 bases from V and 7 bases from J; junction bases left unmatched: 4. Germline V CDR1 and CDR2: SGHRS, YFSETQ. This CDR3 comprises 15 residues. This chain's CDR3 is CASSSGTGVNSPLHF. As DNA, the CDR3 is TGCGCCAGCAGCTCCGGGACAGGGGTAAATTCACCCCTCCACTTT.

The chain combines TRBV7-6 with TRBJ2-2, with 13 bases matching TRBD2. The CDR3 runs to 16 residues. Germline assignment: CDR1 SGHVS and CDR2 FNYEAQ. J was trimmed by 4 bases and V by 5 bases; bases with no gene match: 4. CDR3 in amino acids: CASSGRLAGGTGELFF. CDR3 sequence (DNA): TGTGCCAGCAGCGGGCGACTAGCGGGAGGCACCGGGGAGCTGTTTTTT.